This T cell receptor beta chain originates from a study of cytomegalovirus exposure and HLA in healthy donors. As for the study in general: HLA-typed donors contributed some 85 million unique TCRs, which were held in an early data release. Among the approximately 410 genotyped donors, approximately 81% were placed in the Caucasian-associated ancestry cluster. Overall study findings and caveats: The CMV antigen specificity of a few CMV-associated chains was confirmed through in vitro analysis. Several of the most significant clusters appeared linked to common viral pathogens, based on a later analysis.

The CDR3 contains 13 residues. Germline V lookup: CDR1 MNHEY, CDR2 SVGAGI. The V end was cut by 5 bases, the J end by 11 bases, with 18 bases between. With regard to this clone: Its matching antigen is unknown.

The PCR was carried out with 60 Vbeta primers and 13 Jbeta primers. Sequencing was performed with immunoSEQ multiplex PCR; in TCRdb, only in-frame clones are kept and a portion is missing. Of over 150,000 clones listed, about four fifths are singletons. Source material: PBMCs. This receptor was identified in a man between 25 and 39 years old in good health and CMV-seropositive. The rearrangement joins TRBV6-5 to TRBJ1-1; D ambiguous. The CDR3 DNA reads TGTGCCAGCAGTCCCTCCCGGGTGGAGATGGCTTTCTTT. Its translation is CASSPSRVEMAFF.